This is a list of T cell receptor beta chains from one sample in a study of T cell changes during pregnancy in multiple sclerosis. Measured with immunoSEQ multiplex PCR; TCRdb has only the in-frame clones, and not every one. The data contain approximately 52,000 clones, 85% to 95% of them singletons. The source was CD4+ T cells from peripheral blood mononuclear cells, collected in the third trimester of pregnancy. Receptors were obtained from a female donor with multiple sclerosis, enrolled in a pregnancy study. The CDR3 runs from the conserved cysteine through the conserved F or W. A D gene is named only where the DNA matches it firmly. Clone size, where shown, is once, few, many, or a class for clones that have expanded.

.	TRBV7-9	.	TRBJ1-1	CASSVRQVNTEAFF	TGTGCCAGCAGCGTAAGACAGGTGAACACTGAAGCTTTCTTT
TRBD1	TRBV30	.	TRBJ1-3	CARAGGIGNTIYF	TGTGCCCGGGCAGGGGGCATTGGAAACACCATATATTTT
.	TRBV15	.	TRBJ2-3	CATSRGERLTDTQYF	TGTGCCACCAGCAGAGGTGAGAGGCTGACAGATACGCAGTATTTT
.	TRBV28	.	TRBJ2-3	CASSLGWGSGGTDTQYF	TGTGCCAGCAGTTTAGGATGGGGGAGTGGGGGGACAGATACGCAGTATTTT
.	TRBV30	few	TRBJ2-3	CAWSVPPGEQYF	TGTGCCTGGAGTGTACCCCCCGGAGAACAGTATTTT
.	TRBV30	.	TRBJ2-3	CAWSAGNTYTQYF	TGTGCCTGGAGTGCAGGGAACACATATACGCAGTATTTT
TRBD1	TRBV27	.	TRBJ2-6	CASGQVTSSGANVLTF	TGTGCCAGCGGACAGGTGACATCCTCTGGGGCCAACGTCCTGACTTTC
TRBD2	TRBV10-3	.	TRBJ2-3	CAIEASGRTDTQYF	TGTGCCATCGAAGCTAGCGGGCGCACAGATACGCAGTATTTT
TRBD2	TRBV7-9	.	TRBJ2-5	CASSLSGGAGETQYF	TGTGCCAGCAGCTTAAGCGGGGGGGCCGGGGAGACCCAGTACTTC
.	TRBV27	.	TRBJ1-2	CASSLSIVAGVYGYTF	TGTGCCAGCAGTTTATCGATCGTTGCAGGGGTCTATGGCTACACCTTC
TRBD1	TRBV9	once	TRBJ2-7	CASSPRTGNVEQYF	TGTGCCAGCAGCCCTCGGACAGGGAACGTAGAGCAGTACTTC
.	TRBV4-2	.	TRBJ1-5	CASSQEGGPGQPQHF	TGTGCCAGCAGCCAAGAGGGGGGGCCCGGGCAGCCCCAGCATTTT
TRBD2	TRBV5-1	.	TRBJ2-3	CASTPISGITDTQYF	TGCGCCAGCACCCCCATAAGCGGGATCACAGATACGCAGTATTTT
TRBD1	TRBV29-1	.	TRBJ1-4	CSVQGARGEKLFF	TGCAGCGTGCAGGGGGCGAGAGGTGAAAAACTGTTTTTT
TRBD1	TRBV5-4	once	TRBJ2-2	CASSRRDRGPSGELFF	TGTGCCAGCAGCCGCCGGGACAGGGGGCCGAGCGGGGAGCTGTTTTTT
TRBD1	TRBV7-2	.	TRBJ1-1	CASSFDRGYNTEAFF	TGTGCCAGCAGCTTCGACAGGGGGTATAACACTGAAGCTTTCTTT
TRBD1	TRBV30	.	TRBJ2-7	CASQGAAYEQYF	TGTGCCTCACAGGGGGCGGCCTACGAGCAGTACTTC
TRBD2	TRBV9	.	TRBJ2-1	CASSALLLAGYNEQFF	TGTGCCAGCAGCGCACTCCTACTAGCGGGCTACAATGAGCAGTTCTTC
.	TRBV6-5	.	TRBJ2-7	CASSYGGIYEQYF	TGTGCCAGCAGTTACGGGGGGATCTACGAGCAGTACTTC
TRBD2	TRBV15	.	TRBJ2-3	CATSTSSGRGDTQYF	TGTGCCACCAGCACCTCTAGCGGGAGAGGTGATACGCAGTATTTT
.	TRBV18	.	TRBJ1-2	CASSRDSYGYTF	TGTGCCAGCTCTCGGGACTCATATGGCTACACCTTC
TRBD1	TRBV4-1	.	TRBJ2-5	CASSQSGRTGEETQYF	TGCGCCAGCAGCCAATCAGGCAGGACAGGGGAAGAGACCCAGTACTTC
.	TRBV5-5	.	TRBJ1-6	CASSLTPPESSYNSPLHF	TGTGCCAGCAGCTTGACCCCTCCGGAGAGCTCCTATAATTCACCCCTCCACTTT
.	TRBV5-1	once	TRBJ2-7	CASSQTPIYEQYF	TGCGCCAGCAGCCAAACACCAATCTACGAGCAGTACTTC
TRBD1	TRBV5-1	.	TRBJ2-5	CASSFWGDRVETQYF	TGCGCCAGCAGCTTTTGGGGGGACAGGGTTGAGACCCAGTACTTC
.	TRBV15	.	TRBJ2-5	CATSREIGGETQYF	TGTGCCACCAGCAGAGAGATAGGCGGGGAGACCCAGTACTTC
.	TRBV11-2	.	TRBJ2-1	CASSLGSLRSYNEQFF	TGTGCCAGCAGCTTAGGGTCTCTACGCTCCTACAATGAGCAGTTCTTC
.	TRBV4-1	.	TRBJ2-1	CASSQVDILSYNEQFF	TGCGCCAGCAGCCAAGTCGACATACTCTCCTACAATGAGCAGTTCTTC
.	TRBV19	.	TRBJ1-1	CASRNRPGGEEGTEAFF	TGTGCCAGTAGAAACCGTCCCGGGGGGGAAGAGGGCACTGAAGCTTTCTTT
.	TRBV27	once	TRBJ1-3	CASSFNGGFAGNTIYF	TGTGCCAGCAGTTTCAATGGGGGCTTTGCTGGAAACACCATATATTTT
.	TRBV7-2	.	TRBJ1-2	CASSLGYRTNYGYTF	TGTGCCAGCAGCTTAGGATACAGGACTAACTATGGCTACACCTTC
.	TRBV29-1	.	TRBJ2-1	CSESTLSGLEQFF	TGCAGCGAATCTACGCTAAGCGGGCTAGAGCAGTTCTTC
.	TRBV29-1	once	TRBJ1-4	CSAGRGVGDEKLFF	TGCAGCGCCGGGCGCGGGGTGGGAGATGAAAAACTGTTTTTT
.	TRBV19	.	TRBJ1-2	CASSIVVRQNYGYTF	TGTGCCAGTAGTATAGTAGTACGACAGAACTATGGCTACACCTTC